This T cell receptor (beta chain) was retrieved from a study of blood T cell repertoires in COVID-19. Overall study context: Samples of COVID-19 (acute and convalescent) were obtained from the United States, Italy and Spain. T cells, B-cell-depleted T cells, or PBMCs provided the cDNA or gDNA that served as material.

The data were produced by immunoSEQ multiplex PCR, yet TCRdb's version contains in-frame clones alone and is incomplete. The sample has fewer than 80,000 clones, about 80% seen once. Germline-derived CDR1 and CDR2 are MNHEY and SVGAGI. This CDR3 has 13 residues. V gave up 2 bases and J gave up 5 bases, with 7 bases separating them. This clonotype originated in a man aged 60 to 75 with COVID-19, enrolled during active disease. The sample taken for sequencing was peripheral blood. The rearrangement links TRBV6-5 to TRBJ1-5, with D possibly matching TRBD1 (5 bases). This CDR3 is CASSYGGYQPQHF. The DNA of the CDR3 is TGTGCCAGCAGTTACGGGGGGTATCAGCCCCAGCATTTT.